The 8 T cell receptor beta chains below come from one sample, sequenced in a study of Graves' ophthalmopathy and Graves' hyperthyroidism. As the template, RNA transcripts were used to amplify TCR beta CDR3 regions. HTBI primers primed a first-round RT-PCR, and a second-round multiplex PCR followed. TCRdb processed the multiplex PCR reads anew with MiXCR; each CDR3 protein has one entry. The sample has 650,000 to 800,000 distinct CDR3 sequences, about two fifths seen once. Sequencing used peripheral blood. These receptors were obtained from an adult man with Graves' ophthalmopathy.

V usage is TRBV10-2 and J usage is TRBJ1-4; D call uncertain. CDR1 WSHSY and CDR2 SAAADI come from the germline V gene. V lost 2 bases, J lost 7 bases, and 8 bases lay in between. The CDR3 is 13 amino acids. The DNA of the CDR3 is TGCGCCAGCAGTGAGACGGGGAGTGAAAAACTGTTTTTT. This encodes CASSETGSEKLFF.

V and J are TRBV5-6 and TRBJ2-7; 8 bases line up with TRBD2. CDR1 is SGHDT and CDR2 is YYEEEE in the germline V gene. Trimming at V came to 3 bases and at J to 6 bases, leaving 8 bases not matched to a gene. The CDR3 sequence is 14 residues long. The CDR3 spells CASSYRIGGVEQYF. CDR3 bases: TGTGCCAGCAGCTATCGAATCGGGGGGGTCGAGCAGTACTTC.

The chain has TRBV19 and TRBJ1-5, with TRBD1 identical over 12 bases. V was clipped by 6 bases and J by 14 bases; unmatched bases: 14. CDR1 is LNHDA, CDR2 SQIVND, per germline (reference sequence). The CDR3 totals 15 residues. Written as DNA, the CDR3 is TGTGCCAGTAGATCCGGGACAGGGGGCAAGAGCTACGAGCATTTT. This gives the protein CASRSGTGGKSYEHF.

The chain uses TRBV25-1 and TRBJ2-7, with D possibly matching TRBD2 (5 bases). V was clipped by 8 bases and J by 5 bases, with 16 bases between them. This CDR3 spans 13 amino acids. The germline CDR1 and CDR2 sequences are MGHDK and SYGVNS. In nucleotides, the CDR3 is TGTGCCAGCCAACTTGGACTTCCCAACGAGCAGTACTTC. This gives the protein CASQLGLPNEQYF.

The gene calls are TRBV25-1 and TRBJ1-2; D gene unclear. Trimming removed 6 bases at V and 3 bases at J, with 14 bases between. The CDR3 sequence is 14 residues long. The germline CDR1 and CDR2 sequences are MGHDK and SYGVNS. CDR3 amino acids: CASSSHLADYGYTF. The CDR3 DNA follows: TGTGCCAGCAGCTCGCACCTGGCAGACTATGGCTACACCTTC.

This clonotype was counted many times. This sequence joins TRBV7-8 and TRBJ2-7, with D possibly matching TRBD1 (5 bases). The length of the CDR3 is 13 residues. The V end lost 1 base, the J end lost 6 bases, and 10 bases lay between the germline ends. Germline lookup yields CDR1 SGHVS and CDR2 FQNEAQ. The CDR3 DNA is TGTGCCAGCAGCTTAGATGGCAGGGCCGAGCAGTACTTC. Its protein is CASSLDGRAEQYF. Full variable domain (missing parts from reference TRBV7-8 and TRBJ2-7): GAGVSQSPRYKVAKRGQDVALRCDPISGHVSLFWYQQALGQGPEFLTYFQNEAQLDKSGLPSDRFFAERPEGSVSTLKIQRTQQEDSAVYLCASSLDGRAEQYFGPGTRLTVT.

The rearrangement joins TRBV20-1 to TRBJ1-6; D uncertain. Deletions cut 5 bases from V and 10 bases from J, with 15 bases between. This CDR3 has 13 amino acids. CDR1 and CDR2 from the germline V gene are DFQATT and SNEGSKA (reference sequence). The chain's CDR3 is CSASLSGSSPLHF. CDR3 coding DNA: TGCAGTGCTTCGCTTAGCGGGAGCTCACCCCTCCACTTT.

This clonotype was seen many times. The conserved phenylalanine or tryptophan is not found at the CDR3 terminus, so this likely reflects a read error. Because the CDR3's place on the DNA is in doubt, the DNA is left out and the CDR3 is given as listed by TCRdb. This chain links TRBV7-9 with TRBJ2-5; TRBD2 is the table's D call and was not checked against the DNA. Germline-derived CDR1 and CDR2 are SEHNR and FQNEAQ (reference sequence). A total of 13 residues make up the CDR3, ends included. The CDR3 protein is CASSLATGGPHLI.